This TCR beta chain came from a study of Graves' ophthalmopathy and Graves' hyperthyroidism. Turning to the study itself: Peripheral blood samples were taken at initial diagnosis, before any treatment. Points from the study as a whole: In separating ophthalmopathy from stable hyperthyroidism, a 13-signature model achieved 85% to 90% sensitivity and about 80% specificity. Most expanded clonotypes in thyroid above 0.001 frequency also showed up in blood. This model predicted ophthalmopathy progression (sensitivity 70% to 71%, specificity 72.22%).

The CDR3 extends over 14 amino acids. The germline CDR1 and CDR2 sequences are MDHEN and SYDVKM. V lost 7 bases, J lost 0 bases, and 12 bases lay in between. As concerns this clonotype: The target antigen is unknown.

Using RNA transcripts, the TCR beta CDR3 regions were amplified. Scientists carried out first-round RT-PCR using HTBI primers and then a second-round multiplex PCR. TCRdb independently ran MiXCR on the multiplex PCR reads; one entry per CDR3 protein. This table holds roughly 500,000 distinct CDR3 sequences, roughly an eighth found once. The source material was blood. The receptor was isolated from a woman in her twenties or thirties with Graves' ophthalmopathy. The chain uses TRBV28 and TRBJ1-1; no reliable D call. This chain's CDR3 is CASITGSMNTEAFF. The CDR3 DNA is TGTGCCAGCATTACGGGCAGCATGAACACTGAAGCTTTCTTT.